Below, 20 T cell receptor beta chains from the same sample are listed, as sequenced in a study of T cell repertoires in cytomegalovirus infection (dated by TCRdb to 2018 to 2020). Sequenced on an Illumina HiSeq 1500. Using fastp at Q25 and MiXCR, TCRdb reprocessed the public reads and kept productive beta chains. Rows with one shared CDR3 protein collapse into an entry with the most common genes and DNA. The sample contains some 500,000 distinct CDR3 sequences, approximately 40% of them found a single time. The ten most abundant clones make up roughly 50% of the sample. The label giving this sample's treatment or condition can be read as: in vitro stimulation with specific CMV peptide epitopes to enrich CMV-specific T cells. No antigen has been identified for these receptors. Sequencing was performed on cultured PBMCs, taken from culture after CMV antigen stimulation. These receptors were collected from a human donor in good health (CMV status not recorded). Some clones in this sample may be carry-over from other donors' samples.

The table lists this clonotype with a few counts. V and J are TRBV6-1 and TRBJ1-1, with 7 bases that match TRBD1. The V segment lost 11 bases and the J segment 0 bases; nucleotides outside the gene matches: 6. The CDR3 extends over 13 amino acids. Per the germline V gene, CDR1 is MNHNS and CDR2 is SASEGT. DNA for the CDR3: TGTGCCGGAAAGGGACAGTTGAACACTGAAGCTTTCTTT. This encodes CAGKGQLNTEAFF.

The CDR3 is CASSFVNYGYTF. The DNA of the CDR3 is TGTGCCAGCAGTTTTGTTAACTATGGCTACACCTTC. The chain couples TRBV28 to TRBJ1-2; the D is unclear. This CDR3 contains 12 residues. V dropped 3 bases and J dropped 1 base, with 3 bases sitting between them. Germline values: CDR1 MDHEN, CDR2 SYDVKM.

The chain links TRBV7-2 to TRBJ2-2; the match to TRBD2 covers 7 bases. This CDR3 region has 13 residues. V gave up 7 bases and J gave up 7 bases; unmatched junction bases: 6. Per the germline V gene, CDR1 is SGHTA and CDR2 is FQGNSA. The CDR3 loop reads CASTRERGGELFF. The CDR3 nucleotides read TGTGCCAGCACCAGAGAGCGGGGCGGGGAGCTGTTTTTT.

The V gene is TRBV12-3 or TRBV12-4, the J gene TRBJ1-2; a possible D gene is TRBD1 (5 bases). The V end was cut by 4 bases, the J end by 4 bases, with 10 bases between. CDR3 length: 13 amino acids. The CDR3 DNA sequence: TGTGCCAGCAGTTACAGACAGAGCTATGGCTACACCTTC. It yields the protein CASSYRQSYGYTF.

This clonotype was recorded a few times. V and J are TRBV7-9 and TRBJ2-1; 10 nucleotides match TRBD1. CDR1 and CDR2 (germline): SEHNR, FQNEAQ (reference sequence). This CDR3 region has 16 residues. The trim removed 1 base at V and 8 bases at J, leaving 8 bases unmatched. For the CDR3, the DNA is TGTGCCAGCAGCTTAGGGGTCCGGGACAGGGGCCATGAGCAGTTCTTC. Its protein is CASSLGVRDRGHEQFF.

This clonotype was counted between two and nine times. This rearrangement joins TRBV3-1 to TRBJ1-1; tentatively, D is TRBD1 (6 bases). The germline gives CDR1 LGHDT, CDR2 YNNKEL (reference sequence). V lost 3 bases and J lost 2, with 13 bases in between. This CDR3 is built from 15 residues. The CDR3 nucleotides read TGTGCCAGCAGCCAGCTGGGGGGGGCCAACACTGAAGCTTTCTTT. This translates into CASSQLGGANTEAFF.

The rearrangement joins TRBV5-6 to TRBJ2-2, with no clear D. CDR3 length: 13 residues. V lost 4 bases to trimming and J lost 6 bases, with 10 bases between them. Germline-derived CDR1 and CDR2 are SGHDT and YYEEEE. The CDR3 nucleotides read TGTGCCAGCAGCACGGAGCCTTCCGGGGAGCTGTTTTTT. This translates into CASSTEPSGELFF.

This sequence joins TRBV12-3 or TRBV12-4 and TRBJ2-2; tentative D call: TRBD2 (6 bases). The CDR3 contains 15 residues. Trimming left V 11 bases short and J 6 bases short, with 22 bases between. The DNA of the CDR3 is TGTGCCTTCCACGGAGGGGCCTCCACGGCCGGGGAGCTGTTTTTT. Protein sequence: CAFHGGASTAGELFF.

This chain joins TRBV19 and TRBJ2-3; possible D gene TRBD1, 5 bases. Trimming cost V 10 bases and J 5 bases, with 7 bases left between them. Germline-derived CDR1 and CDR2 are LNHDA and SQIVND (reference sequence). The CDR3 consists of 10 residues. Here the CDR3 DNA reads TGTGCCACTACAGGAGATACGCAGTATTTT. Translating it yields CATTGDTQYF.

This clonotype was seen a handful of times. This chain uses TRBV7-2 with TRBJ2-2; D is unresolved. The germline V gene encodes CDR1 SGHTA and CDR2 FQGNSA. The CDR3 extends over 13 amino acids. The CDR3 DNA is TGTGCGACAAGGGCGGCTGGGACCGGGGAGCTGTTTTTT. This sequence encodes CATRAAGTGELFF.

This clonotype was seen only a few times. This chain uses TRBV6-5 with TRBJ2-1, with 9 bases fitting TRBD2. CDR3 length equals 15 residues. Germline V gene lookup returns CDR1 MNHEY and CDR2 SVGAGI. V lost 0 bases, J lost 9 bases, and 6 bases stayed unmatched. CDR3 in amino acids: CASSYSSGGTSEQFF. DNA of the CDR3: TGTGCCAGCAGTTACTCTAGCGGGGGAACCTCTGAGCAGTTCTTC.

The J gene is TRBJ1-2, the V gene TRBV7-4; D possibly corresponds to TRBD1 (6 bases). CDR3 length: 13 residues. V lost 1 base and J lost 14, with 17 bases in between. Germline CDR1 is SGHVT and CDR2 is SQSDAQ. The CDR3 protein is CASSLVGTPDETF. DNA for the CDR3: TGTGCCAGCAGCTTAGTTGGGACACCCGATGAGACCTTC.

The genes are TRBV2 and TRBJ2-1, with 8 positions matching TRBD2. Trimming at V came to 0 bases and at J to 7 bases, leaving 8 bases not matched to a gene. The CDR3 is 16 residues long. Germline CDR1 reads SNHLY; CDR2 reads FYNNEI. The CDR3 region has the DNA TGTGCCAGCAGTGAAGCCGGACTAGCCGGGATTAATGAGCAGTTCTTC. Its translation is CASSEAGLAGINEQFF.

V gene TRBV23-1 combines with J gene TRBJ1-6, with TRBD1 matching 10 bases. TRBV23-1 is an ORF, and what it does is uncertain. The CDR3 runs 15 residues. V shed 2 bases and J 10 bases; nucleotides not matched to a gene: 5. The CDR3 spells CASSQRQGASSPLHF. CDR3 DNA: TGCGCCAGCAGTCAAAGACAGGGGGCTAGCTCACCCCTCCACTTT.

A few counts support this clonotype. This rearrangement joins TRBV6-2 or TRBV6-3 to TRBJ2-3; TRBD2 matches 8 bases. The V and J ends lost 5 bases and 3 bases, in that order; junction bases with no gene match: 19. Germline V gene data show CDR1 as MNHEY and CDR2 as SVGEGT. This CDR3 region has 19 residues. The CDR3 region has the DNA TGTGCCAGCAGTCCCCTCCGTCGAGGCAGCGGGAGTTGGACAGATACGCAGTATTTT. It yields the protein CASSPLRRGSGSWTDTQYF.

This clonotype has more than one count but fewer than ten. This chain uses TRBV5-4 with TRBJ2-3, with 8 bases identical to TRBD2. The length of the CDR3 is 14 residues. Germline V gene lookup returns CDR1 SGHNT and CDR2 YYREEE (reference sequence). Unmatched junction bases numbered 5, after V lost 3 bases and J lost 5 bases. This CDR3 is CASSSGLARDTQYF. CDR3 DNA: TGTGCCAGCAGCTCCGGACTAGCCAGAGATACGCAGTATTTT.

This chain uses TRBV20-1 with TRBJ2-7; TRBD1 matches at 8 bases. In germline, CDR1 is DFQATT, CDR2 SNEGSKA (reference sequence). Losses at the gene ends were 0 bases for V and 1 base for J; bases not matched to a gene: 5. There are 15 residues in the CDR3. This CDR3 is CSARDARGLSYEQYF. DNA of the CDR3: TGCAGTGCTAGAGATGCCAGGGGGCTTTCCTACGAGCAGTACTTC.

With regard to this clonotype: The junction differs from germline at one of its ends, possibly a read error. The chain joins TRBV6-2 or TRBV6-3 to TRBJ1-5; a possible D gene is TRBD1 (6 bases). The CDR3 runs 14 residues. From germline, CDR1 is MNHEY and CDR2 SVGEGT. The CDR3 region is CVSRTGFGNQPQHF. The CDR3 DNA follows: TGTGTCAGCAGAACAGGGTTTGGCAATCAGCCCCAGCATTTT.

This chain uses TRBV7-9 with TRBJ2-3; 8 positions match TRBD2. Germline-derived CDR1 and CDR2 are SEHNR and FQNEAQ (reference sequence). The length of the CDR3 is 15 residues. The junction had 8 bases not matched to a gene; V was cut back by 7 bases and J by 2 bases. The CDR3 DNA reads TGTGCCAGCACCCGCGGGGGGCTAAACACAGATACGCAGTATTTT. Translating gives CASTRGGLNTDTQYF.

This clonotype occurred a few times. The CDR3 protein is CASSLVGRPDTQYF. In nucleotides, the CDR3 is TGTGCCAGCAGCTTAGTGGGACGTCCAGATACGCAGTATTTT. This chain uses TRBV7-2 with TRBJ2-3; D is possibly TRBD1 or TRBD2 (5 bases each). Trimming left V 1 base short and J 4 bases short, with 9 bases between. Per germline, CDR1 SGHTA and CDR2 FQGNSA. CDR3 length: 14 amino acids.